This T cell receptor beta chain originates from a study of CD8 T cells in Susac syndrome. In regard to this clonotype: What it binds is not known.

With random hexamers, roughly 0.45 to 1 ug RNA was reverse transcribed. Amplification of the TCR beta CDR3 was carried out by immunoSEQ multiplex PCR, which spanned a total of 54 Vbeta and 13 Jbeta segments. TCRdb recomputed calls from the immunoSEQ multiplex PCR reads with MiXCR, one row per CDR3 protein. Among some 170,000 distinct CDR3 sequences listed, roughly 94% were seen once. From blood CD8+ and CD4+ T cells, TCR beta sequences were generated. The authors negatively isolated CD8+ and CD4+ T cells and FACS-enriched TEMRA cells. Regarding the study as a whole: The study's TCR sequencing and HLA analysis drew on a certain number of individuals. That number was acknowledged as relatively small.

Looked up from germline, CDR1 is SGHRS and CDR2 is YFSETQ. CDR3 length: 14 amino acids. Deletions cut 4 bases from V and 5 bases from J, with 15 bases between. The sequence was obtained from a human donor with multiple sclerosis. Specimen: CD4+ T cells from PBMCs. The genes are TRBV5-1 and TRBJ1-2; possibly TRBD1 for D (5 bases). CDR3 DNA sequence: TGCGCCAGCAGCATCGGGGGGGACCAATATGGCTACACCTTC. Amino acids: CASSIGGDQYGYTF.